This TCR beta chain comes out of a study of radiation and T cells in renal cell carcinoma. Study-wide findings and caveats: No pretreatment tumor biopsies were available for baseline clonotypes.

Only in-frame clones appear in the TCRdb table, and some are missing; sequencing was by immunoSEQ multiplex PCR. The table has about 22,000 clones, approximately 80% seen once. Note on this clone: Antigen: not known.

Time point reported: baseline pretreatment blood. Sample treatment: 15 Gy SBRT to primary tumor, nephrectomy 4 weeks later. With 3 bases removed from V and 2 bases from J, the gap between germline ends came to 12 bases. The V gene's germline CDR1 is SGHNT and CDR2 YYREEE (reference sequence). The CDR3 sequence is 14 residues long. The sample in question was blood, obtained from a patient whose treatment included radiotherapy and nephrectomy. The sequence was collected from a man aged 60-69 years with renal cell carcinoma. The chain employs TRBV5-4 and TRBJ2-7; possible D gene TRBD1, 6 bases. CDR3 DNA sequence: TGTGCCAGCAGCTATTGGGACAACACCTACGAGCAGTACTTC. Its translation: CASSYWDNTYEQYF.